The present entry profiles one T cell receptor (beta chain) with its context. What was sequenced were expressed TCRB transcripts, since all of the isolated RNA had been reverse transcribed. TCRdb keeps only in-frame clones here, not all; method: immunoSEQ multiplex PCR. The sample lists roughly 140,000 clones; about 8.5% were seen once. The authors sorted CD4+ naive, central memory, regulatory and stem cell-like memory cells via CD45RO/CCR7/CD25/CD127/CD95/CD27. This sample is drawn from a study of beta chain features in type 1 diabetes. Background on the study: Taken together, all samples contributed 107,917,701 examined sorted cells.

V lost 8 bases, J lost 6 bases, and 7 bases stayed unmatched. CDR3 length: 14 amino acids. Germline V gene sequence: CDR1 ENHRY, CDR2 SYGVKD. The receptor comes from a man aged 18 to 35 in good health. The V call is TRBV10-3, the J call TRBJ2-7, with 13 nucleotides matching TRBD2. The material sequenced was central memory CD4+ T cells from blood. CDR3 sequence reads: CAIGTSGTSLEQYF. In DNA form, the CDR3 reads TGTGCCATCGGGACTAGCGGGACCTCTCTCGAGCAGTACTTC.